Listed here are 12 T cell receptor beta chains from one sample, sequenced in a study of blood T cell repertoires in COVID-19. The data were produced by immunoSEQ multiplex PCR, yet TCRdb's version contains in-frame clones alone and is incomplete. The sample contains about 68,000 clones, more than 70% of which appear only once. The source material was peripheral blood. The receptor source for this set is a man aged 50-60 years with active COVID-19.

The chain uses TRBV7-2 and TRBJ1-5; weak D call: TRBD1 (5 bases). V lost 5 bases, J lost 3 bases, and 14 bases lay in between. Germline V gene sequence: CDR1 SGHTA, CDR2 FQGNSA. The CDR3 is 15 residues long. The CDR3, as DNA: TGTGCCAGCAGCCTAGACAGAGCACTCAATCAGCCCCAGCATTTT. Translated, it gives CASSLDRALNQPQHF.

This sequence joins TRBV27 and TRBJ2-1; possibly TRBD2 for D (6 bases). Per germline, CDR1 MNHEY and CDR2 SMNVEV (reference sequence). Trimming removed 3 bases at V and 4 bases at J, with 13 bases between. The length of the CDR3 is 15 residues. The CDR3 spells CASSLRAGWYNEQFF. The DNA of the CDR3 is TGTGCCAGCAGTTTGAGGGCGGGATGGTACAATGAGCAGTTCTTC.

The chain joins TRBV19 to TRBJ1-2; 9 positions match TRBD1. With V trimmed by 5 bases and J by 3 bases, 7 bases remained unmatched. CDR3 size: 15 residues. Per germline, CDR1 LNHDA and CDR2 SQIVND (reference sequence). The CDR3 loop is CASSSPRDRDYGYTF. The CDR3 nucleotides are TGTGCCAGTAGTTCCCCCCGGGACAGGGACTATGGCTACACCTTC.

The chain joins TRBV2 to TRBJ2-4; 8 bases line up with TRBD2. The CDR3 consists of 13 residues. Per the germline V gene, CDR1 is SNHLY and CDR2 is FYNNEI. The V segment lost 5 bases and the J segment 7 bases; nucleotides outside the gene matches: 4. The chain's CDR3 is CASSWASGNIQYF. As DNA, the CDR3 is TGTGCCAGCAGTTGGGCTAGCGGGAACATTCAGTACTTC.

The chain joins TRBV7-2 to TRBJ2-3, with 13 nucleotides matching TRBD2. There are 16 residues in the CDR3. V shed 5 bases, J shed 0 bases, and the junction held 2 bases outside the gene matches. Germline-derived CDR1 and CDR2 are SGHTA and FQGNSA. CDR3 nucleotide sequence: TGTGCCAGCAGCGTACTAGCGGGGGGGAGCACAGATACGCAGTATTTT. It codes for CASSVLAGGSTDTQYF. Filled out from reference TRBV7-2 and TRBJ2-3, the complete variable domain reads GAGVSQSPSNKVTEKGKDVELRCDPISGHTALYWYRQSLGQGLEFLIYFQGNSAPDKSGLPSDRFSAERTGGSVSTLTIQRTQQEDSAVYLCASSVLAGGSTDTQYFGPGTRLTVL.

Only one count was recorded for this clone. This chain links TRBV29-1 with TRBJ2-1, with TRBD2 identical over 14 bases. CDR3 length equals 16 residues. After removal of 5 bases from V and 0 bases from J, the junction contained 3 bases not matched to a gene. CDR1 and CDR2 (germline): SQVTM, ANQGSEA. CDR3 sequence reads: CSVSGTSGSSYNEQFF. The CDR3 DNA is TGCAGCGTTTCCGGGACTAGCGGGAGCTCCTACAATGAGCAGTTCTTC.

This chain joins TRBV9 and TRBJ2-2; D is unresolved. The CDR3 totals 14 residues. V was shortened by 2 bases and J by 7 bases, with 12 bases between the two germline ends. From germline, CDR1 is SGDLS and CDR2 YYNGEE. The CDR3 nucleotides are TGTGCCAGCAGCGTTCTGACGGAGAGCGGGGAGCTGTTTTTT. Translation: CASSVLTESGELFF.

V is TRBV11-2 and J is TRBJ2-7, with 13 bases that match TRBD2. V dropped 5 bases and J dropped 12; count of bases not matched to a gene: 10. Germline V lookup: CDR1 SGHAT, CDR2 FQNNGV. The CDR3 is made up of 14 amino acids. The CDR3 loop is CASSPSWGLAGTYF. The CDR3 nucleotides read TGTGCCAGCAGCCCAAGCTGGGGACTAGCGGGGACGTACTTC.

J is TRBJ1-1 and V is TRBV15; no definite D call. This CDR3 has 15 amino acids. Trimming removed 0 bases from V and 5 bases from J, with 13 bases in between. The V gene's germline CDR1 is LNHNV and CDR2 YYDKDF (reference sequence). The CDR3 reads CATSRDKWSGTEAFF. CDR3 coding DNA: TGTGCCACCAGCAGAGATAAATGGTCGGGGACTGAAGCTTTCTTT.

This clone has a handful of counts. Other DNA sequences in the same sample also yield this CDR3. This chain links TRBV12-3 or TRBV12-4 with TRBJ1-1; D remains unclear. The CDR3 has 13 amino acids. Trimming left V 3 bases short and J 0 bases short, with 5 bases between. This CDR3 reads CASSLTLNTEAFF. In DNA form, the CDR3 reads TGTGCCAGCAGTTTGACACTGAACACTGAAGCTTTCTTT.

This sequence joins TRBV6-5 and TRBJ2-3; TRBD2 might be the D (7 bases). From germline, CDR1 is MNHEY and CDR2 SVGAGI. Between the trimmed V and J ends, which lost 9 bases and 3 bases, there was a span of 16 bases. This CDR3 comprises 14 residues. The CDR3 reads CASERGGGTDTQYF. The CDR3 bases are TGTGCCAGTGAGAGGGGGGGCGGGACAGATACGCAGTATTTT.

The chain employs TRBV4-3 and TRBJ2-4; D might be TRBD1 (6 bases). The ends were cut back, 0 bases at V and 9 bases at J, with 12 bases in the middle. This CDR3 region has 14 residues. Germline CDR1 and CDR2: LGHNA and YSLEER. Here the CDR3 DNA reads TGCGCCAGCAGCCAAGACAGGGGTAGTGGCATTCAGTACTTC. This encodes CASSQDRGSGIQYF.